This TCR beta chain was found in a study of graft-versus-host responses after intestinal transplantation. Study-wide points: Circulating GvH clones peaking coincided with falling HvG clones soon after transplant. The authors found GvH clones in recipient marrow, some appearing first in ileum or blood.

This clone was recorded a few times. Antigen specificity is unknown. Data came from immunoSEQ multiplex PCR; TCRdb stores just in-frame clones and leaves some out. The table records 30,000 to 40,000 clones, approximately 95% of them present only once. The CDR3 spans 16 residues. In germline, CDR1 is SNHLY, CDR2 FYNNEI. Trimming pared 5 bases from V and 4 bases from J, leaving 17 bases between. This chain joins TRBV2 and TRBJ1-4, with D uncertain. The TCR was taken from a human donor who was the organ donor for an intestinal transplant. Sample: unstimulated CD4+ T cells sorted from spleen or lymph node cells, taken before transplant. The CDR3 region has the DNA TGTGCCAGCAGTCCAATCCCCGGGCAGTTTAATGAAAAACTGTTTTTT. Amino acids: CASSPIPGQFNEKLFF.